This TCR beta chain was recorded in a study of T cells and Merkel cell carcinoma outcomes. Overall study results and limits: Reportedly, T-cell repertoire with density predicts Merkel cell carcinoma outcomes.

Measured with immunoSEQ multiplex PCR; TCRdb has only the in-frame clones, and not every one. The data contain over 15,000 clones, about nine tenths of them singletons. CDR1 SNHLY and CDR2 FYNNEI come from the germline V gene. This CDR3 is 13 amino acids long. V shed 6 bases and J shed 0 bases, with 8 bases lying between them. Worth noting for this clone: What it recognizes is unknown.

The genes are TRBV2 and TRBJ1-2; D gene ambiguous. Material: tumor tissue from Merkel cell carcinoma. The clonotype comes from a human donor with Merkel cell carcinoma. The CDR3 region is CASSDTANYGYTF. The DNA of the CDR3 is TGTGCCAGCAGCGACACAGCTAACTATGGCTACACCTTC. The whole variable domain, remainder taken from reference TRBV2 and TRBJ1-2, is EPEVTQTPSHQVTQMGQEVILRCVPISNHLYFYWYRQILGQKVEFLVSFYNNEISEKSEIFDDQFSVERPDGSNFTLKIRSTKLEDSAMYFCASSDTANYGYTFGSGTRLTVV.